This TCR beta chain was recovered during a study of blood T cell repertoires in COVID-19. Study overall: Collection of acute and convalescent COVID-19 samples took place in the United States, Italy and Spain.

The CDR3 has 13 residues. Trimming removed 2 bases from V and 10 bases from J, with 12 bases in between. CDR1 SGHTA and CDR2 FQGTGA come from the germline V gene. Authors' data handling: The assay estimated nucleated cells by amplifying reference gene primers. The protocol was immunoSEQ multiplex PCR, while the TCRdb copy is restricted to in-frame clones and leaves out a portion. V, J and clone size derive from that table, while D and trimming were established from the DNA sequence. The table shows roughly 180,000 clones, with around 85% occurring only once. Sequencing was done on a sample of peripheral blood. The source is a woman in her sixties or seventies with acute or convalescent COVID-19. The chain combines TRBV7-3 with TRBJ1-3; perhaps TRBD1 as D (6 bases). Written as DNA, the CDR3 is TGTGCCAGCAGCTTAGGTGGGACATCGACCATATATTTT. Translating gives CASSLGGTSTIYF.